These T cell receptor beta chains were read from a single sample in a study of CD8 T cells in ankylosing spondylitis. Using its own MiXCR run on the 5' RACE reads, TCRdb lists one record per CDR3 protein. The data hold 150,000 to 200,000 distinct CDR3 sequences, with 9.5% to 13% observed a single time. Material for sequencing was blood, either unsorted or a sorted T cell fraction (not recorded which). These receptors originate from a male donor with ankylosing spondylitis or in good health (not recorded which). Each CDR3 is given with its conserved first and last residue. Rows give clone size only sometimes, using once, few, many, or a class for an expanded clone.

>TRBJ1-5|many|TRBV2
CASTNLTGVRPQHF
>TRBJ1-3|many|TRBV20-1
CSAREPGGNTIYF
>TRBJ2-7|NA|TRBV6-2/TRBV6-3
CASSPLGTGFQEQYF
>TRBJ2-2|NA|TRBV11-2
CASSLDLSEDGGDTGELFF
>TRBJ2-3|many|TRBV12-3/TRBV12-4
CASQRQGADTQYF
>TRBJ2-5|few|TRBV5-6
CASSRVYGGQETQYF
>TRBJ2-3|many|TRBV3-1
CASSQDLRRASGRTDTQYF
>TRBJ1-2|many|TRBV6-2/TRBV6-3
CASSPTGTNYGYTF
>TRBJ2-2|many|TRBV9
CASRHNPGQADSGELFF
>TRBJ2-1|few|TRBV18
CASSPGQGQFF
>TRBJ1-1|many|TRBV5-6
CASSFWDRSNTEAFF
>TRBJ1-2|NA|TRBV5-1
CASSLGQGLYGCTF
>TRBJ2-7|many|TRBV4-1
CASSIGREITPYEQYF
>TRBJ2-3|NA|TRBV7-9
CASSLDGAADTQYF
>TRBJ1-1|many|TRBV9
CASSVAGQGKNTEAFF